A single sample is the source of the 24 T cell receptor beta chains below, sequenced in a study of shared clonotypes between healthy human individuals. Sequenced by immunoSEQ multiplex PCR; TCRdb stores in-frame clones only, minus some. The sample shows under 650,000 clones, almost 97% of them seen only once. Sequenced material: naive CD4+ T cells sorted from blood. The subset was: CD45RA+ positively selected. All receptors come from a woman in her 30s in good health.

The gene calls are TRBV28 and TRBJ2-7; tentative D call: TRBD2 (6 bases). The CDR3 covers 15 residues. Trimming pared 6 bases from V and 7 bases from J, leaving 22 bases between. Germline CDR1 reads MDHEN; CDR2 reads SYDVKM. DNA for the CDR3: TGTGCCAGCAGATCATCTAACCGGGACTCGGGGGAGCAGTACTTC. Translating it yields CASRSSNRDSGEQYF. The full variable domain, in which reference TRBV28 and TRBJ2-7 provide the parts outside the CDR3, is DVKVTQSSRYLVKRTGEKVFLECVQDMDHENMFWYRQDPGLGLRLIYFSYDVKMKEKGDIPEGYSVSREKKERFSLILESASTNQTSMYLCASRSSNRDSGEQYFGPGTRLTVT.

The V and J genes are TRBV7-9 and TRBJ2-5, with 10 bases aligning to TRBD2. The germline V gene encodes CDR1 SEHNR and CDR2 FQNEAQ (reference sequence). This CDR3 spans 16 amino acids. V lost 6 bases and J lost 3; bases outside the gene matches: 10. CDR3 protein: CASRISGRAEEETQYF. The CDR3 bases are TGTGCCAGCAGGATAAGCGGGAGGGCCGAGGAAGAGACCCAGTACTTC.

This clone turned up a few times. The chain combines TRBV7-9 with TRBJ2-7; tentative D call: TRBD1 (6 bases). Germline CDR1 is SEHNR and CDR2 is FQNEAQ (reference sequence). The length of the CDR3 is 15 residues. The V and J ends lost 1 base and 5 bases respectively, with 15 bases between them. The CDR3 region has the DNA TGTGCCAGCAGCTTAGTCCGTACAGGGATCCACGAGCAGTACTTC. Amino acids: CASSLVRTGIHEQYF.

V gene TRBV7-9 combines with J gene TRBJ2-7, with D hard to call. The CDR3 is 13 amino acids. Germline values: CDR1 SEHNR, CDR2 FQNEAQ (reference sequence). Trimming pared 1 base from V and 9 bases from J, leaving 13 bases between. The CDR3 loop is CASSLEALAGQYF. In DNA form, the CDR3 reads TGTGCCAGCAGCTTAGAGGCTTTGGCAGGGCAGTACTTC.

V usage is TRBV20-1 and J usage is TRBJ2-3; D is undetermined. This CDR3 has 10 residues. The V and J ends lost 0 bases and 6 bases respectively, with 1 base between them. Germline V CDR1 and CDR2: DFQATT, SNEGSKA (reference sequence). The CDR3 reads CSARDDTQYF. In DNA form, the CDR3 reads TGCAGTGCTAGAGATGATACGCAGTATTTT.

This clone has a single count. The rearrangement uses TRBV19 and TRBJ2-7, with 7 bases fitting TRBD1. The ends lost 1 base at V and 2 bases at J; junction bases unmatched: 8. The germline CDR1 and CDR2 sequences are LNHDA and SQIVND (reference sequence). The length of the CDR3 is 16 residues. CDR3 bases: TGTGCCAGTAGTATAGCCCCCGGACAGGTCGCCTACGAGCAGTACTTC. Translated, it gives CASSIAPGQVAYEQYF. The full variable domain, its missing parts supplied by reference TRBV19 and TRBJ2-7, is DGGITQSPKYLFRKEGQNVTLSCEQNLNHDAMYWYRQDPGQGLRLIYYSQIVNDFQKGDIAEGYSVSREKKESFPLTVTSAQKNPTAFYLCASSIAPGQVAYEQYFGPGTRLTVT.

The CDR3 spells CASSRASSYNEQFF. The CDR3 DNA is TGTGCCAGCAGTAGGGCTAGCTCCTACAATGAGCAGTTCTTC. This chain connects TRBV28 to TRBJ2-1; D is unresolved. V was trimmed by 5 bases and J by 0 bases, leaving 8 bases between them. The CDR3 extends over 14 amino acids. Germline CDR1 MDHEN, CDR2 SYDVKM.

This sequence joins TRBV10-3 and TRBJ2-1; TRBD2 matches 14 bases. V was clipped by 4 bases and J by 0 bases; unmatched bases: 2. The V gene's germline CDR1 is ENHRY and CDR2 SYGVKD. The length of the CDR3 is 17 residues. The CDR3 nucleotides read TGTGCCATCAGTGGGGGACTAGCGGGAGCCTCCTACAATGAGCAGTTCTTC. Protein sequence: CAISGGLAGASYNEQFF.

This sequence joins TRBV6-5 and TRBJ1-1; 7 bases are a match to TRBD1. V dropped 6 bases and J dropped 3; count of bases not matched to a gene: 7. Germline CDR1 MNHEY, CDR2 SVGAGI. CDR3 size: 14 residues. CDR3 protein: CASSRDRDYTEAFF. CDR3 in DNA: TGTGCCAGCAGCAGAGACAGGGACTACACTGAAGCTTTCTTT.

This clone was found once. This CDR3 is CASGTTGGTNTEAFF. In nucleotides, the CDR3 is TGTGCCAGCGGTACGACAGGGGGAACGAACACTGAAGCTTTCTTT. The chain carries TRBV18 and TRBJ1-1, with 9 bases aligning to TRBD1. Per the germline V gene, CDR1 is KGHSH and CDR2 is LQKENI. This CDR3 region has 15 residues. Trimming cost V 8 bases and J 1 base; bases outside gene matches: 8. Supplemented by reference TRBV18 and TRBJ1-1, the full variable domain reads NAGVMQNPRHLVRRRGQEARLRCSPMKGHSHVYWYRQLPEEGLKFMVYLQKENIIDESGMPKERFSAEFPKEGPSILRIQQVVRGDSAAYFCASGTTGGTNTEAFFGQGTRLTVV.

Points on this clone: Other DNA sequences in the sample encode the same CDR3. The chain has TRBV5-1 and TRBJ1-1; D is ambiguous. CDR3 size: 12 residues. V was trimmed by 0 bases and J by 4 bases, leaving 4 bases between them. CDR1 is SGHRS, CDR2 YFSETQ, per germline. The CDR3 protein is CASSLEATEAFF. The CDR3 DNA follows: TGCGCCAGCAGCTTGGAGGCCACTGAAGCTTTCTTT. The full variable domain, with the rest looked up from reference TRBV5-1 and TRBJ1-1, is KAGVTQTPRYLIKTRGQQVTLSCSPISGHRSVSWYQQTPGQGLQFLFEYFSETQRNKGNFPGRFSGRQFSNSRSEMNVSTLELGDSALYLCASSLEATEAFFGQGTRLTVV.

The genes are TRBV28 and TRBJ2-7; 9 bases align to TRBD1. The trim removed 7 bases at V and 0 bases at J, leaving 10 bases unmatched. Germline CDR1 is MDHEN and CDR2 is SYDVKM. The CDR3 runs 16 residues. CDR3 in DNA: TGTGCCAGCACTCCCCAAGGACAGGGGAGCTCCTACGAGCAGTACTTC. This sequence encodes CASTPQGQGSSYEQYF.

J is TRBJ1-4 and V is TRBV6-6; 10 nucleotides align to TRBD1. Looked up from germline, CDR1 is MNHNY and CDR2 is SVGAGI (reference sequence). The junction had 1 base not matched to a gene; V was cut back by 0 bases and J by 6 bases. The CDR3 length is 15 residues. The CDR3 reads CASSYSGQGDEKLFF. CDR3 nucleotides: TGTGCCAGCAGTTACTCAGGACAGGGGGATGAAAAACTGTTTTTT.

The rearrangement joins TRBV7-2 to TRBJ1-6, with D maybe TRBD1 (5 bases). CDR3 size: 13 residues. V lost 1 base to trimming and J lost 11 bases, with 9 bases between them. CDR1 and CDR2 from the germline V gene are SGHTA and FQGNSA. CDR3 in amino acids: CASSLGRGAPLHF. The CDR3 DNA follows: TGTGCCAGCAGCTTAGGAAGGGGAGCACCCCTCCACTTT.

The chain is built from TRBV19 and TRBJ2-3; 9 bases line up with TRBD2. Germline V gene sequence: CDR1 LNHDA, CDR2 SQIVND (reference sequence). With 6 bases clipped from V and 1 base from J, the junction kept 5 bases outside the gene matches. This CDR3 has 15 residues. CDR3 DNA: TGTGCCAGTAGGCCTGGCGGGAGGGGCACAGATACGCAGTATTTT. As protein: CASRPGGRGTDTQYF.

Details on this clone: Other nucleotide sequences from this sample produce the same CDR3. The chain recombines TRBV28 with TRBJ2-6; D ambiguous. V was clipped by 1 base and J by 0 bases, with 4 bases between them. The CDR3 is 15 residues long. In germline, CDR1 is MDHEN, CDR2 SYDVKM. The CDR3 DNA sequence: TGTGCCAGCAGTTTATTTCGCTCTGGGGCCAACGTCCTGACTTTC. Translation gives CASSLFRSGANVLTF.

This sequence joins TRBV5-6 and TRBJ2-7; D may be TRBD2 (6 bases). CDR1 SGHDT and CDR2 YYEEEE come from the germline V gene. The CDR3 extends over 14 amino acids. Trimming stripped 4 bases from V and 1 base from J, with 12 bases between. The DNA for the CDR3 is TGTGCCAGCAGCCCCTGGGGGGAATCCTACGAGCAGTACTTC. It codes for CASSPWGESYEQYF.

The chain has TRBV6-6 and TRBJ1-4; 9 bases line up with TRBD1. The CDR3 length is 15 residues. V lost 6 bases and J lost 8; bases outside the gene matches: 10. Germline assignment: CDR1 MNHNY and CDR2 SVGAGI (reference sequence). The CDR3 DNA sequence: TGTGCCAGCAGCGAACCCGGGACAGGGAACGAAAAACTGTTTTTT. It yields the protein CASSEPGTGNEKLFF.

The gene calls are TRBV28 and TRBJ2-6, with a tentative D call TRBD1 (5 bases). Trimming stripped 8 bases from V and 0 bases from J, with 17 bases between. CDR3 size: 17 residues. Germline-derived CDR1 and CDR2 are MDHEN and SYDVKM. The CDR3 here is CASSIRAGRSGANVLTF. The DNA of the CDR3 is TGTGCCAGCTCAATCAGGGCAGGGCGCTCTGGGGCCAACGTCCTGACTTTC.

The chain recombines TRBV4-1 with TRBJ1-2, with a weak D call TRBD1 (6 bases). The V and J ends lost 3 bases and 4 bases respectively, with 9 bases between them. CDR1 is MGHRA and CDR2 is YSYEKL in the germline V gene. There are 13 residues in the CDR3. The CDR3 spells CASSQGQTYGYTF. In nucleotides, the CDR3 is TGCGCCAGCAGCCAGGGACAAACCTATGGCTACACCTTC.

V is TRBV18 and J is TRBJ2-7; D is undetermined. The CDR3 has 16 residues. Looked up from germline, CDR1 is KGHSH and CDR2 is LQKENI. The germline V and J ends were trimmed by 3 bases and 0 bases, with 15 bases remaining between them. CDR3 DNA: TGTGCCAGCTCACCCGGGCACCGAACCAGCTCCTACGAGCAGTACTTC. Encoded protein: CASSPGHRTSSYEQYF. The whole variable domain, remainder taken from reference TRBV18 and TRBJ2-7, is NAGVMQNPRHLVRRRGQEARLRCSPMKGHSHVYWYRQLPEEGLKFMVYLQKENIIDESGMPKERFSAEFPKEGPSILRIQQVVRGDSAAYFCASSPGHRTSSYEQYFGPGTRLTVT.

This clone was counted between two and nine times. This rearrangement joins TRBV21-1 to TRBJ2-7; the table's D call TRBD2 went unverified against the DNA. TRBV21-1 is termed a pseudogene. The CDR3 extends over 14 amino acids. The CDR3 here is CASSKGERDGKQYF. The CDR3 DNA follows: TGTGCCAGCAGCAAAGGAGAGCGGGATGGGAAGCAGTACTTC.

The CDR3, as DNA: TGTGCCAGCTCACCACTCCCAAGTATTGGGGCCAATCAGCCCCAGCATTTT. Its translation: CASSPLPSIGANQPQHF. V and J are TRBV18 and TRBJ1-5; the D gene is possibly TRBD1 (5 bases). V gave up 1 base and J gave up 3 bases, with 16 bases separating them. This CDR3 has 17 residues. In germline, CDR1 is KGHSH, CDR2 LQKENI.

CDR3 sequence (DNA): TGTGCCAGTAGCTGGGACAGAAAATACAATCAGCCCCAGCATTTT. Its translation: CASSWDRKYNQPQHF. The V call is TRBV19, the J call TRBJ1-5, with 7 nucleotides matching TRBD1. This CDR3 has 15 residues. The V gene's germline CDR1 is LNHDA and CDR2 SQIVND (reference sequence). The ends lost 6 bases at V and 3 bases at J; junction bases unmatched: 8. Full variable domain (outside the CDR3, taken from reference TRBV19 and TRBJ1-5): DGGITQSPKYLFRKEGQNVTLSCEQNLNHDAMYWYRQDPGQGLRLIYYSQIVNDFQKGDIAEGYSVSREKKESFPLTVTSAQKNPTAFYLCASSWDRKYNQPQHFGDGTRLSIL.